The present entry profiles one T cell receptor beta chain with its context. The germline gives CDR1 MDHEN, CDR2 SYDVKM. CDR3 length: 12 amino acids. The V and J ends lost 3 bases and 3 bases respectively, with 5 bases between them. Produced via immunoSEQ multiplex PCR; TCRdb's table is partial and in-frame only. The table lists over 400,000 clones, 80% to 90% of them singletons. These data come from a study of blood T cell repertoires in COVID-19. This chain uses TRBV28 with TRBJ1-1, with D unclear. What was sequenced was PBMCs or T cells enriched from blood (not recorded which). The origin of this receptor is a woman in her fifties or sixties who had recovered from COVID-19. CDR3: CASSLAYTEAFF. The CDR3 DNA follows: TGTGCCAGCAGTTTGGCCTACACTGAAGCTTTCTTT. Combining the CDR3 with reference TRBV28 and TRBJ1-1 gives the whole variable domain DVKVTQSSRYLVKRTGEKVFLECVQDMDHENMFWYRQDPGLGLRLIYFSYDVKMKEKGDIPEGYSVSREKKERFSLILESASTNQTSMYLCASSLAYTEAFFGQGTRLTVV.